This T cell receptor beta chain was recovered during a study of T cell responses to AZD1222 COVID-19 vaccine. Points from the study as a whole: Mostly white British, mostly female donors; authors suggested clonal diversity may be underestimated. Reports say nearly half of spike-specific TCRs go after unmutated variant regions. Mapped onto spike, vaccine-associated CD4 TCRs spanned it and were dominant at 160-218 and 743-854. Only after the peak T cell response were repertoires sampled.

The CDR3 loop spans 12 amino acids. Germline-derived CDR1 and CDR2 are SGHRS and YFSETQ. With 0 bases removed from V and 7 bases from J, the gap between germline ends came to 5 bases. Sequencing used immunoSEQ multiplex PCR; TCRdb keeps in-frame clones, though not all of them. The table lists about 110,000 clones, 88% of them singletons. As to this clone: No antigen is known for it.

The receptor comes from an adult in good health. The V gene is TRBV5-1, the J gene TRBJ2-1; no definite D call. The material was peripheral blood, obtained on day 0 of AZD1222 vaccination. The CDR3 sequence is CASSLDINEQFF. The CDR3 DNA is TGCGCCAGCAGCTTGGACATAAATGAGCAGTTCTTC.